Following are 29 T cell receptor beta chains from one sample sequenced in a study of cytomegalovirus exposure and HLA in healthy donors. 13 Jbeta primers and 60 Vbeta primers were used for the PCR. Method: immunoSEQ multiplex PCR; TCRdb's copy keeps in-frame clones and lacks some. This repertoire shows about 180,000 clones, more than 75% found once; its top ten account for 2% to 3%. What was sequenced was PBMCs. These receptors originate from a woman in her twenties or thirties in good health and CMV-seropositive.

This clone showed up just a few times. The chain combines TRBV4-2 with TRBJ1-2; D is uncertain. The germline V and J ends were trimmed by 0 bases and 3 bases, with 8 bases remaining between them. This CDR3 contains 14 residues. The germline gives CDR1 LGHNA, CDR2 YNFKEQ. CDR3 DNA: TGTGCCAGCAGCCAAGAAGGCGGGGACTATGGCTACACCTTC. Translated: CASSQEGGDYGYTF.

DNA for the CDR3: TGTGCCAGCAGCTTAGACGGAGCCTTTCAGCCCCAGCATTTT. This encodes CASSLDGAFQPQHF. The chain recombines TRBV7-2 with TRBJ1-5; D is ambiguous. CDR1 is SGHTA and CDR2 is FQGNSA in the germline V gene. The CDR3 runs 14 residues. The V end was cut by 1 base, the J end by 6 bases, with 10 bases between.

The chain couples TRBV11-3 to TRBJ2-3, with TRBD2 matching over 7 bases. Trimming took 0 bases from V and 1 from J; bases not matched to a gene: 1. The CDR3 runs 15 residues. Per the germline V gene, CDR1 is SGHNT and CDR2 is YENEEA. The CDR3 sequence is CASSLEAGGTDTQYF. The CDR3 bases are TGTGCCAGCAGCTTAGAGGCGGGGGGCACAGATACGCAGTATTTT.

The genes are TRBV9 and TRBJ1-4; weak D call: TRBD1 (6 bases). Trimming took off 0 bases at V and 4 bases at J, with 10 bases between the two ends. The V gene's germline CDR1 is SGDLS and CDR2 YYNGEE. The CDR3 sequence is 15 residues long. CDR3 amino acids: CASSVGGHINEKLFF. The CDR3 DNA reads TGTGCCAGCAGCGTAGGGGGGCATATTAATGAAAAACTGTTTTTT.

The chain uses TRBV5-1 and TRBJ2-7, with 7 bases aligning to TRBD2. The germline CDR1 and CDR2 sequences are SGHRS and YFSETQ. The CDR3 extends over 14 amino acids. The V segment lost 4 bases and the J segment 1 base; nucleotides outside the gene matches: 5. The CDR3 DNA reads as TGCGCCAGCAGCCCTGGGGACTATTCCTACGAGCAGTACTTC. Protein sequence: CASSPGDYSYEQYF.

This clone appeared once. CDR3 sequence reads: CASSLDGAGNEQFF. The DNA of the CDR3 is TGCGCCAGCAGCTTGGATGGGGCTGGGAATGAGCAGTTCTTC. This chain joins TRBV5-1 and TRBJ2-1, with a weak D call TRBD1 (5 bases). The CDR3 is 14 amino acids. The ends were cut back, 0 bases at V and 7 bases at J, with 11 bases in the middle. Per the germline V gene, CDR1 is SGHRS and CDR2 is YFSETQ.

The rearrangement uses TRBV7-2 and TRBJ2-3; 7 nucleotides match TRBD2. Per germline, CDR1 SGHTA and CDR2 FQGNSA. The ends lost 5 bases at V and 1 base at J; junction bases unmatched: 6. The CDR3 is 15 amino acids. CDR3 bases: TGTGCCAGCAGCGTCGACAGCGGGGGCACAGATACGCAGTATTTT. This codes for CASSVDSGGTDTQYF.

The rearrangement links TRBV10-3 to TRBJ2-7, with TRBD2 identical over 9 bases. V was clipped by 6 bases and J by 6 bases; unmatched bases: 9. Germline loops: CDR1 ENHRY, CDR2 SYGVKD. The CDR3 is 14 residues long. CDR3 sequence (DNA): TGTGCCATCAGCGGACTAGCGAGATCTGCCGAGCAGTACTTC. It encodes CAISGLARSAEQYF.

This clone was detected a few times. The chain employs TRBV4-1 and TRBJ2-3, with D uncertain. The CDR3 has 13 residues. Germline V gene sequence: CDR1 MGHRA, CDR2 YSYEKL. V was pared by 4 bases and J by 3 bases, with 8 bases between. CDR3 sequence (DNA): TGCGCCAGCAGCCGAGCGTGGACAGATACGCAGTATTTT. This translates into CASSRAWTDTQYF.

As to this clone: Compared with germline, one end of the junction differs, possibly owing to a read error. The chain uses TRBV7-2 and TRBJ2-2; 8 nucleotides align to TRBD2. CDR1 and CDR2 from the germline V gene are SGHTA and FQGNSA. The CDR3 has 14 amino acids. The CDR3 bases are TGTGCCAGCAGCATTAGCGGGAACATCGGGGAGCTGTTTTTT. Protein product: CASSISGNIGELFF.

Here the CDR3 DNA reads TGTGCCAGCAGTATCCCGACAGCGGGCCATGAGCAGTTCTTC. As protein: CASSIPTAGHEQFF. This sequence joins TRBV27 and TRBJ2-1; possible D gene TRBD2, 6 bases. Trimming removed 5 bases from V and 8 bases from J, with 16 bases in between. CDR3 length equals 14 residues. Germline V gene data show CDR1 as MNHEY and CDR2 as SMNVEV (reference sequence).

The rearrangement links TRBV15 to TRBJ2-1, with TRBD1 matching 8 bases. CDR1 is LNHNV, CDR2 YYDKDF, per germline (reference sequence). Trimming cost V 1 base and J 8 bases; bases outside gene matches: 4. The CDR3 consists of 14 residues. CDR3 sequence (DNA): TGTGCCACCAGCAGAGCCCCAGGGGGCTATGAGCAGTTCTTC. Its translation is CATSRAPGGYEQFF.

J is TRBJ2-7 and V is TRBV11-3, with a weak D call TRBD2 (6 bases). Germline V CDR1 and CDR2: SGHNT, YENEEA. Trimming took 0 bases from V and 6 from J, leaving 9 bases between them. This CDR3 is 13 amino acids long. CDR3 nucleotide sequence: TGTGCCAGCAGCTTAGATGGAGGGGTCGAGCAGTACTTC. Translated, it gives CASSLDGGVEQYF.

The J gene is TRBJ2-7, the V gene TRBV28; a weak D match, TRBD1 (8 bases). V was cut by 4 bases and J by 0 bases, with 28 bases left in between. The CDR3 is 20 amino acids. Germline V lookup: CDR1 MDHEN, CDR2 SYDVKM. This CDR3 is CASSWRHQYRGRGASYEQYF. The CDR3 region has the DNA TGTGCCAGCAGTTGGCGGCACCAATACAGGGGGAGGGGGGCCTCCTACGAGCAGTACTTC.

The rearrangement joins TRBV9 to TRBJ2-1; 9 bases match TRBD2. Germline V gene data show CDR1 as SGDLS and CDR2 as YYNGEE. Trimming at V came to 4 bases and at J to 1 base, leaving 12 bases not matched to a gene. The CDR3 totals 18 residues. The CDR3 is CASSNTRTSATSYNEQFF. The CDR3 DNA reads as TGTGCCAGCAGCAACACACGGACTAGCGCAACTTCCTACAATGAGCAGTTCTTC.

The CDR3, as DNA: TGTGCCAGCAGCCCACAGGGGTTGAGCTATGGCTACACCTTC. Protein product: CASSPQGLSYGYTF. The gene calls are TRBV5-6 and TRBJ1-2; the match to TRBD1 covers 7 bases. The length of the CDR3 is 14 residues. Unmatched junction bases numbered 7, after V lost 4 bases and J lost 4 bases. Germline V gene sequence: CDR1 SGHDT, CDR2 YYEEEE.

A single count supports this clone. The rearrangement links TRBV7-6 to TRBJ2-3; 7 bases align to TRBD2. The germline CDR1 and CDR2 sequences are SGHVS and FNYEAQ. The length of the CDR3 is 16 residues. V trimming: 3 bases; J trimming: 6 bases; junction bases outside the gene matches: 12. CDR3 in amino acids: CASSFESGLPPDTQYF. The CDR3 DNA is TGTGCCAGCAGCTTCGAATCGGGACTACCCCCGGATACGCAGTATTTT.

This clone was counted a few times. V gene TRBV6-5 combines with J gene TRBJ2-3; 10 nucleotides match TRBD2. The CDR3 is 14 residues long. In germline, CDR1 is MNHEY, CDR2 SVGAGI. Trimming removed 8 bases from V and 4 bases from J; junction bases left unmatched: 6. CDR3 sequence reads: CASGSGGASDTQYF. DNA for the CDR3: TGTGCCAGCGGCAGCGGGGGGGCCTCAGATACGCAGTATTTT.

The rearrangement links TRBV6-1 to TRBJ2-3; a possible D gene is TRBD1 (5 bases). The CDR3 length is 14 residues. The V gene lost 4 bases and the J gene lost 4 bases, with 12 bases spanning the gap. Germline assignment: CDR1 MNHNS and CDR2 SASEGT. The CDR3 DNA follows: TGTGCCAGCAGTGTTGGTCAGGGATCAGATACGCAGTATTTT. Translating gives CASSVGQGSDTQYF.

This chain connects TRBV7-2 to TRBJ2-3; D unresolved. V lost 5 bases and J 3 bases, leaving 9 bases between the germline ends. The CDR3 spans 13 residues. Germline V gene sequence: CDR1 SGHTA, CDR2 FQGNSA. The CDR3 nucleotides are TGTGCCAGCAGCACCCACTCAACAGATACGCAGTATTTT. This gives the protein CASSTHSTDTQYF.

About this clone itself: The sample holds other DNA sequences that translate to the same CDR3. The gene calls are TRBV18 and TRBJ1-2, with 8 bases that match TRBD1. The V and J ends lost 3 bases and 3 bases, in that order; junction bases with no gene match: 0. The CDR3 has 13 residues. Germline V gene lookup returns CDR1 KGHSH and CDR2 LQKENI. CDR3 nucleotides: TGTGCCAGCTCACCGGACAGGGACTATGGCTACACCTTC. Protein product: CASSPDRDYGYTF.

The V gene is TRBV28, the J gene TRBJ2-2; TRBD1 might be the D (5 bases). Germline assignment: CDR1 MDHEN and CDR2 SYDVKM. This CDR3 region has 15 residues. The V end was cut by 6 bases, the J end by 2 bases, with 13 bases between. For the CDR3, the DNA is TGTGCCAGCAGGGTAGACAGCTTAAACACCGGGGAGCTGTTTTTT. The encoded protein is CASRVDSLNTGELFF.

Concerning this clone: Other nucleotide sequences in the sample specify the same CDR3. V gene TRBV2 combines with J gene TRBJ1-1, with D perhaps matching TRBD1 (6 bases). Trimming took 5 bases from V and 0 from J, leaving 10 bases between them. Germline V CDR1 and CDR2: SNHLY, FYNNEI. The CDR3 covers 14 residues. In DNA form, the CDR3 reads TGTGCCAGCAGTTTACAGGGAATGAACACTGAAGCTTTCTTT. As protein: CASSLQGMNTEAFF.

This rearrangement joins TRBV7-2 to TRBJ1-3; TRBD1 might be the D (5 bases). Looked up from germline, CDR1 is SGHTA and CDR2 is FQGNSA. This CDR3 comprises 15 residues. V was cut by 3 bases and J by 0 bases, with 9 bases left in between. The CDR3 nucleotides read TGTGCCAGCAGCTTCGGGACTAGCTCTGGAAACACCATATATTTT. Residues: CASSFGTSSGNTIYF.

V usage is TRBV19 and J usage is TRBJ2-5; D may be TRBD2 (6 bases). The V end lost 9 bases, the J end lost 5 bases, and 16 bases lay between the germline ends. The V gene's germline CDR1 is LNHDA and CDR2 SQIVND (reference sequence). The CDR3 length is 13 residues. The CDR3 DNA follows: TGTGCCAGCGGGGGTGGGGTTGGGGAGACCCAGTACTTC. Protein product: CASGGGVGETQYF.

V gene TRBV28 combines with J gene TRBJ1-2; no clear D. Germline CDR1 reads MDHEN; CDR2 reads SYDVKM. The CDR3 is 13 amino acids. V was pared by 8 bases and J by 2 bases, with 12 bases between. The CDR3 DNA sequence: TGTGCCAGCGTCAGGACTGGGAACTATGGCTACACCTTC. Translation gives CASVRTGNYGYTF.

This clone was seen more than once but under ten times. The chain recombines TRBV7-9 with TRBJ2-3, with 7 bases aligning to TRBD1. V was clipped by 7 bases and J by 5 bases; unmatched bases: 9. Germline CDR1 reads SEHNR; CDR2 reads FQNEAQ (reference sequence). This CDR3 spans 14 amino acids. Here the CDR3 reads CASNPNRGKDTQYF. CDR3 coding DNA: TGTGCCAGCAACCCGAACAGGGGCAAAGATACGCAGTATTTT.

This clone was seen just once. V gene TRBV28 combines with J gene TRBJ2-2; TRBD1 aligns across 8 bases. The germline V gene has CDR1 MDHEN and CDR2 SYDVKM. The CDR3 spans 18 residues. V lost 2 bases to trimming and J lost 6 bases; unmatched junction nucleotides: 14. CDR3 coding DNA: TGTGCCAGCAGTTTAGTCGTTGGGGGGACGACAGGGGCCGGGGAGCTGTTTTTT. Its protein is CASSLVVGGTTGAGELFF.

The chain links TRBV5-1 to TRBJ2-7; D is possibly TRBD1 (5 bases). Trimming took 0 bases from V and 0 from J, leaving 7 bases between them. CDR1 and CDR2 (germline): SGHRS, YFSETQ. The CDR3 sequence is 14 residues long. The CDR3 loop reads CASSLDGASYEQYF. The CDR3 DNA is TGCGCCAGCAGCTTGGATGGGGCCTCCTACGAGCAGTACTTC.